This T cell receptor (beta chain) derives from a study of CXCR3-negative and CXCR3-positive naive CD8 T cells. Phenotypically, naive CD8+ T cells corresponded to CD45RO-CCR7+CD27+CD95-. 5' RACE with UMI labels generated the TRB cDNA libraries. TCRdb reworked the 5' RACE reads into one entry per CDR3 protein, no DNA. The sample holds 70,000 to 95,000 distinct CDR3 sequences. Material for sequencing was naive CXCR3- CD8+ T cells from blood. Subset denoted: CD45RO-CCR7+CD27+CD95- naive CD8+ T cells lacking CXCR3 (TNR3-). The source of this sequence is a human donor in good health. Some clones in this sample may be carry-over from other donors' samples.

The CDR3 loop is CASSQGQGAGAFF. The chain is built from TRBV14 and TRBJ1-1; TCRdb names TRBD1, which stays unverified in the absence of DNA. Germline V gene data show CDR1 as SGHDN and CDR2 as FVKESK. This CDR3 region has 13 residues.